The sequence of this T cell receptor beta chain was determined in a study of T cell clusters in autoimmune cytopenias. The study, taken as a whole, reports: Physiological T cell clusters of healthy donors were apparently absent in primary autoimmune cytopenia patients.

This CDR3 spans 15 amino acids. From germline, CDR1 is LGHNA and CDR2 YSLEER. TRB amplification used approximately 250 ng of peripheral blood genomic DNA. One tube held mixed TRB-A and TRB-B primer pools for touch-down PCR. Reanalyzing the multiplex PCR reads, TCRdb keeps one entry per CDR3 protein, without DNA. This sample's table reports under 4,500 distinct CDR3 sequences. In regard to this clonotype: Antigen: not known.

The data also belong to a second study, concerning T cell repertoires in aging, cancer and after chemotherapy. That paper adds: Compared with age-matched healthy donors, untreated hematological or solid cancer patients showed higher blood TCR clonality. Rebound thymic output was suggested by rising median generation probability during chemotherapy in each cancer cohort.

The chain combines TRBV4-3 with TRBJ2-7; TCRdb picks TRBD1, but there is no DNA to check that call. The specimen was peripheral blood. The sequence came from a human donor in good health. This CDR3 reads CASSQDTGGTYEQYF.